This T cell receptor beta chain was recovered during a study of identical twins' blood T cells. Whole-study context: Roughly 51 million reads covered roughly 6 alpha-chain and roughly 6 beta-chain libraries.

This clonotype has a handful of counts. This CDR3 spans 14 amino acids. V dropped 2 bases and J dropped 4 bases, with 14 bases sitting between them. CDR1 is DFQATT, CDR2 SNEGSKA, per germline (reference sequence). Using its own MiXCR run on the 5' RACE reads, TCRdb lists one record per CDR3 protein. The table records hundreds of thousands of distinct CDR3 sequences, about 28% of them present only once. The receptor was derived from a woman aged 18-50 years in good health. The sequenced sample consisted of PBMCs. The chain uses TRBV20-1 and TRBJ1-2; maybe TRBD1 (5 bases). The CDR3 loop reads CSARTQGPPYGYTF. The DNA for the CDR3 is TGCAGTGCTAGAACGCAGGGTCCGCCCTATGGCTACACCTTC.